Following are 17 T cell receptor beta chains from one sample sequenced in a study of T cell changes during pregnancy in multiple sclerosis. TCRdb's table, derived via immunoSEQ multiplex PCR, lists solely in-frame clones and lacks some. Of over 50,000 clones detected, around nine tenths appear once; the ten largest clones hold approximately 1.7%. Here the sequenced sample was peripheral blood, taken after pregnancy. These receptors came from a female donor with multiple sclerosis, enrolled in a pregnancy study.

This chain connects TRBV7-6 to TRBJ2-1; D is ambiguous. This CDR3 has 11 residues. Trimming took 6 bases from V and 4 from J, leaving 4 bases between them. The germline CDR1 and CDR2 sequences are SGHVS and FNYEAQ. The CDR3 spells CASRSYNEQFF. CDR3 bases: TGTGCCAGCAGGAGTTACAATGAGCAGTTCTTC.

This chain joins TRBV2 and TRBJ2-1, with D perhaps TRBD1 (5 bases). The CDR3 runs 14 residues. V was trimmed by 1 base and J by 3 bases, leaving 7 bases between them. The V gene's germline CDR1 is SNHLY and CDR2 FYNNEI. CDR3 DNA sequence: TGTGCCAGCAGTGAAGAGGGGCTCTACAATGAGCAGTTCTTC. Translation gives CASSEEGLYNEQFF.

V and J are TRBV30 and TRBJ1-5, with a possible D match to TRBD1 (6 bases). V was shortened by 3 bases and J by 2 bases, with 8 bases between the two germline ends. Germline values: CDR1 GTSNPN, CDR2 SVGIG (reference sequence). The CDR3 covers 13 residues. Here the CDR3 reads CAWSAGGNQPQHF. Here the CDR3 DNA reads TGTGCCTGGAGCGCAGGGGGCAATCAGCCCCAGCATTTT.

The chain combines TRBV13 with TRBJ2-3; 7 nucleotides match TRBD2. The ends lost 5 bases at V and 1 base at J; junction bases unmatched: 9. Looked up from germline, CDR1 is PRHDT and CDR2 is FYEKMQ (reference sequence). The CDR3 is 16 residues long. The CDR3 DNA reads TGTGCCAGCAGCCTCCGGACTAGAGGGGGCACAGATACGCAGTATTTT. As protein: CASSLRTRGGTDTQYF.

The chain links TRBV6-1 to TRBJ2-1; the match to TRBD2 covers 10 bases. V was clipped by 4 bases and J by 10 bases; unmatched bases: 13. Germline loops: CDR1 MNHNS, CDR2 SASEGT. This CDR3 region has 16 residues. The CDR3 region is CASSVKMEIAGGEQFF. The CDR3 coding sequence is TGTGCCAGCAGTGTAAAGATGGAGATAGCGGGGGGCGAGCAGTTCTTC.

This chain connects TRBV6-5 to TRBJ2-3, with D perhaps TRBD1 (7 bases). CDR3 length equals 16 residues. V lost 2 bases and J 1 base, leaving 13 bases between the germline ends. Germline V gene lookup returns CDR1 MNHEY and CDR2 SVGAGI. CDR3 residues: CASSYPQGTGTDTQYF. The CDR3 region has the DNA TGTGCCAGCAGTTACCCACAGGGGACTGGCACAGATACGCAGTATTTT.

This rearrangement joins TRBV4-2 to TRBJ2-3, with 8 bases aligning to TRBD2. The V and J ends lost 4 bases and 3 bases, in that order; junction bases with no gene match: 9. CDR1 is LGHNA, CDR2 YNFKEQ, per germline. This CDR3 contains 16 residues. In DNA, the CDR3 is TGTGCCAGCAGCCGCCGGCGCGGGGGGAGGACAGATACGCAGTATTTT. Translated, it gives CASSRRRGGRTDTQYF.

CDR3 sequence (DNA): TGTGCCAGCAGCTTCGGACTAGCGGGGTCCACAGATACGCAGTATTTT. It yields the protein CASSFGLAGSTDTQYF. The V and J genes are TRBV5-4 and TRBJ2-3; 12 nucleotides agree with TRBD2. The CDR3 sequence is 16 residues long. Trimming took 2 bases from V and 2 from J; bases not matched to a gene: 3. CDR1 and CDR2 from the germline V gene are SGHNT and YYREEE (reference sequence).

The chain links TRBV10-3 to TRBJ2-7; the D gene is possibly TRBD1 (7 bases). V was clipped by 11 bases and J by 0 bases, with 14 bases between them. This CDR3 region has 13 residues. Germline-derived CDR1 and CDR2 are ENHRY and SYGVKD. CDR3 sequence: CAPGDSPSYEQYF. As DNA, the CDR3 is TGTGCCCCGGGGGACAGTCCCTCCTACGAGCAGTACTTC.

V usage is TRBV4-3 and J usage is TRBJ1-2; TRBD1 agrees at 8 bases. With 4 bases clipped from V and 7 bases from J, the junction kept 11 bases outside the gene matches. Germline V CDR1 and CDR2: LGHNA, YSLEER. This CDR3 spans 15 amino acids. CDR3 protein: CASSLESGTGGGYTF. The CDR3 nucleotides read TGCGCCAGCAGCCTAGAGTCCGGGACAGGAGGTGGCTACACCTTC.

The gene calls are TRBV15 and TRBJ1-1; D ambiguous. V was pared by 5 bases and J by 4 bases, with 8 bases between. This CDR3 region has 12 residues. The V gene's germline CDR1 is LNHNV and CDR2 YYDKDF (reference sequence). The CDR3 region has the DNA TGTGCCACCAGCGACGGAGGCACTGAAGCTTTCTTT. It translates to CATSDGGTEAFF. The variable domain in full, completed from reference TRBV15 and TRBJ1-1, reads DAMVIQNPRYQVTQFGKPVTLSCSQTLNHNVMYWYQQKSSQAPKLLFHYYDKDFNNEADTPDNFQSRRPNTSFCFLDIRSPGLGDTAMYLCATSDGGTEAFFGQGTRLTVV.

The J gene is TRBJ1-5, the V gene TRBV19; D may be TRBD1 (6 bases). V was clipped by 9 bases and J by 2 bases, with 26 bases between them. The CDR3 consists of 18 residues. Germline CDR1 LNHDA, CDR2 SQIVND (reference sequence). The CDR3 loop reads CASTNHRGGAPGNQPQHF. DNA of the CDR3: TGTGCCAGCACTAACCACCGGGGGGGGGCGCCTGGCAATCAGCCCCAGCATTTT.

This chain connects TRBV5-1 to TRBJ2-3; 13 bases map to TRBD2. The germline V gene has CDR1 SGHRS and CDR2 YFSETQ. The CDR3 spans 16 residues. J lost 6 bases, V lost 3 bases, and 7 bases had no gene match. The CDR3 DNA reads TGCGCCAGCAGCTCACTAGCGGGGGGGCGGCCTGATACGCAGTATTTT. It translates to CASSSLAGGRPDTQYF.

The chain combines TRBV29-1 with TRBJ1-2; D is ambiguous. The CDR3 spans 12 residues. Trimming shortened V by 4 bases and J by 0 bases, and 6 bases separated the two germline ends. Germline V gives CDR1 SQVTM, CDR2 ANQGSEA. The CDR3 DNA sequence: TGCAGCGTTGGACACACTAACTATGGCTACACCTTC. Translation: CSVGHTNYGYTF.

V and J are TRBV4-1 and TRBJ1-2, with 7 positions matching TRBD1. V was pared by 4 bases and J by 1 base, with 9 bases of the junction left unmatched. This CDR3 is built from 16 residues. Germline CDR1 is MGHRA and CDR2 is YSYEKL. CDR3 sequence reads: CASSRGDSDSNYGYTF. The CDR3, as DNA: TGCGCCAGCAGCCGAGGGGACAGCGATAGTAACTATGGCTACACCTTC.

V gene TRBV5-1 combines with J gene TRBJ1-6; D may be TRBD1 (6 bases). Per germline, CDR1 SGHRS and CDR2 YFSETQ. This CDR3 has 16 amino acids. Trimming took 1 base from V and 4 from J, leaving 12 bases between them. CDR3 protein: CASSLSGGKYNSPLHF. CDR3 sequence (DNA): TGCGCCAGCAGCTTGTCGGGGGGCAAATATAATTCACCCCTCCACTTT.

The CDR3 spells CASSPGTGSYEQYF. In nucleotides, the CDR3 is TGCGCCAGCAGTCCCGGGACAGGGTCCTACGAGCAGTACTTC. The chain joins TRBV5-1 to TRBJ2-7; 9 bases match TRBD1. Germline lookup yields CDR1 SGHRS and CDR2 YFSETQ. J gave up 1 base and V 5 bases, and 4 bases lay outside the gene matches. CDR3 length: 14 amino acids.